This T cell receptor (beta chain) was observed in a study of cytomegalovirus exposure and HLA in healthy donors. The ends were cut back, 6 bases at V and 9 bases at J, with 15 bases in the middle. The CDR3 extends over 11 amino acids. Germline values: CDR1 DFQATT, CDR2 SNEGSKA (reference sequence). The PCR was carried out with 60 Vbeta primers and 13 Jbeta primers. Profiling relied on immunoSEQ multiplex PCR, and the TCRdb table lists in-frame clones only, not all of them. The table shows some 170,000 clones, with 75% occurring only once. V usage is TRBV20-1 and J usage is TRBJ2-7; D not resolved. The TCR sequence derives from a male donor in good health and CMV-seronegative. Sequenced: PBMCs. The CDR3 sequence is CSATRSPGQYF. For the CDR3, the DNA is TGCAGTGCCACCAGGTCGCCCGGGCAGTACTTC.